This T cell receptor beta chain was observed in a study of radiotherapy plus CTLA-4 blockade in lung cancer. This clone was seen only a few times. Germline values: CDR1 MNHEY, CDR2 SVGAGI. The CDR3 totals 15 residues. V trimming: 5 bases; J trimming: 7 bases; junction bases outside the gene matches: 5. Profiled with immunoSEQ multiplex PCR; TCRdb holds only in-frame clones, not every one. The sample shows 20,000 to 25,000 clones, 70% to 75% of them seen only once. Material: peripheral blood, obtained from a patient treated with radiotherapy plus ipilimumab. The chain joins TRBV6-5 to TRBJ2-2; 12 positions agree with TRBD2. The TCR comes from a human donor with non-small cell lung cancer whose response to radiotherapy plus ipilimumab could not be evaluated. CDR3 nucleotides: TGTGCCAGCAGTAGAAAGGGACTAGCGGGCGGGGAGCTGTTTTTT. Its translation is CASSRKGLAGGELFF.